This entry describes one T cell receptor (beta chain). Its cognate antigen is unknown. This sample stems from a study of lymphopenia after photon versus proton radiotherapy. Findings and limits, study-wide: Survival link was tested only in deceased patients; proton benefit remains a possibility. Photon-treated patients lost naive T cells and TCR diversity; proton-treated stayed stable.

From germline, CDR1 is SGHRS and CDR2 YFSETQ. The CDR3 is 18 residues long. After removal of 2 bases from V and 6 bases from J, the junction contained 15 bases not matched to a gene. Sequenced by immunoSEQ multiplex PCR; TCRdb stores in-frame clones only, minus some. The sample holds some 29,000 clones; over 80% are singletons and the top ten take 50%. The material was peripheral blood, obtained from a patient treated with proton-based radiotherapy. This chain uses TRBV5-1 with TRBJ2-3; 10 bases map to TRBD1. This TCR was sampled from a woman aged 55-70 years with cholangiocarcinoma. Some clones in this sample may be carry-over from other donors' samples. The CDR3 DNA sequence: TGCGCCAGCAGCTTCAAGTTTGCCCGGGACAGGGGTTTGGATACGCAGTATTTT. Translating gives CASSFKFARDRGLDTQYF.